These T cell receptor beta chains were read from a single sample in a study of shared clonotypes between healthy human individuals. TCRdb keeps only in-frame clones here, not all; method: immunoSEQ multiplex PCR. The sample yields hundreds of thousands of clones, around 92% seen once. Material for sequencing was naive CD8+ T cells sorted from blood. These TCRs come from a man aged 25-45 years in good health. Each CDR3 is given with its conserved first and last residue. A D gene is named only where the DNA matches it firmly. Clone sizes are given selectively: once, few, many, or a class where the clone is expanded.

>.|TRBJ1-3|.|TRBV19
CASIKGGLFSGNTIYF
TGTGCCAGTATAAAGGGAGGATTGTTCTCTGGAAACACCATATATTTT
>.|TRBJ2-7|.|TRBV5-1
CASSLGTGEGYEQYF
TGCGCCAGCAGCTTGGGTACAGGGGAGGGCTACGAGCAGTACTTC
>.|TRBJ1-4|.|TRBV1
CTSSQGDDRPGKATNEKLFF
TGCACCAGCAGCCAAGGGGATGACAGGCCAGGGAAGGCAACTAATGAAAAACTGTTTTTT
>.|TRBJ2-7|.|TRBV7-9
CASSLGPPPYEQYF
TGTGCCAGCAGCTTAGGCCCGCCCCCCTACGAGCAGTACTTC
>.|TRBJ2-1|once|TRBV6-6
CASSPLGAYNEQFF
TGTGCCAGCAGTCCCCTGGGGGCCTACAATGAGCAGTTCTTC
>.|TRBJ2-5|.|TRBV10-2
CASIPAARGQETQYF
TGCGCCAGCATTCCAGCGGCAAGAGGGCAGGAGACCCAGTACTTC
>.|TRBJ2-2|.|TRBV27
CASATVPPRELFF
TGTGCCAGCGCAACCGTCCCACCAAGGGAGCTGTTTTTT
>.|TRBJ2-7|.|TRBV2
CAIPAGAGSYEQYF
TGTGCCATACCCGCCGGGGCTGGGTCCTACGAGCAGTACTTC
>.|TRBJ1-1|.|TRBV29-1
CSVEALETEAFF
TGCAGCGTTGAAGCTTTGGAAACTGAAGCTTTCTTT
>.|TRBJ1-1|.|TRBV28
CASSLVQVMDTEAFF
TGTGCCAGCAGTTTAGTACAGGTTATGGACACTGAAGCTTTCTTT
>.|TRBJ2-1|.|TRBV9
CASSGPPYNEQFF
TGTGCCAGCTCGGGCCCCCCCTACAATGAGCAGTTCTTC
>.|TRBJ1-5|.|TRBV27
CASNPTGLNQPQHF
TGTGCCAGCAACCCTACGGGACTCAATCAGCCCCAGCATTTT
>TRBD2|TRBJ2-1|.|TRBV28
CASSTLPGTSGSSEQFF
TGTGCCAGCAGCACCCTCCCCGGGACTAGCGGGAGTAGTGAGCAGTTCTTC
>.|TRBJ1-4|few|TRBV7-9
CASSSPSPFSGGEKLFF
TGTGCCAGCAGCTCCCCATCCCCCTTCTCGGGAGGGGAAAAACTGTTTTTT
>TRBD2|TRBJ2-2|.|TRBV28
CASSPTSGRGTGELFF
TGTGCCAGCAGCCCTACTAGCGGGAGAGGTACCGGGGAGCTGTTTTTT
>TRBD2|TRBJ2-3|.|TRBV9
CASSAASGSFTDTQYF
TGTGCCAGCAGCGCAGCTAGCGGGAGTTTTACAGATACGCAGTATTTT
>.|TRBJ2-5|.|TRBV7-9
CASSLYSRETQYF
TGTGCCAGCAGCTTATACAGCCGGGAGACCCAGTACTTC
>.|TRBJ1-4|.|TRBV4-2
CASSQDLQDLTNEKLFF
TGTGCCAGCAGCCAAGACCTGCAAGATCTCACTAATGAAAAACTGTTTTTT
>.|TRBJ2-7|few|TRBV6-1
CASSESRTYEQYF
TGTGCCAGCAGTGAGAGCCGGACCTACGAGCAGTACTTC
>.|TRBJ2-2|.|TRBV30
CAWSSVGTGELFF
TGTGCCTGGAGCTCGGTGGGGACCGGGGAGCTGTTTTTT
>.|TRBJ1-1|.|TRBV4-1
CASSQESETNTEAFF
TGCGCCAGCAGCCAAGAGTCAGAAACGAACACTGAAGCTTTCTTT
>TRBD1|TRBJ2-7|few|TRBV7-8
CASSPRTGYSDEQYF
TGTGCCAGCAGCCCCCGGACAGGGTACTCTGACGAGCAGTACTTC
>.|TRBJ2-1|.|TRBV7-9
CASSPDVGQFF
TGTGCCAGCAGCCCTGACGTGGGGCAGTTCTTC
>TRBD1|TRBJ1-4|.|TRBV7-9
CASSPRDRESEKLFF
TGTGCCAGCAGCCCCAGGGACAGGGAAAGTGAAAAACTGTTTTTT
>TRBD1|TRBJ2-7|.|TRBV2
CASSPSQGAYEQYF
TGTGCCAGCAGTCCGTCGCAGGGGGCCTACGAGCAGTACTTC
>.|TRBJ2-1|.|TRBV30
CAWSVGYHNEQFF
TGTGCCTGGAGTGTCGGATACCACAATGAGCAGTTCTTC
>TRBD2|TRBJ2-2|.|TRBV7-9
CASSLDLLAGALTGELFF
TGTGCCAGCAGCTTAGATCTGCTAGCGGGAGCCCTCACCGGGGAGCTGTTTTTT
>TRBD1|TRBJ2-2|.|TRBV7-2
CASSPTGGNTGELFF
TGTGCCAGCAGCCCTACAGGGGGCAATACCGGGGAGCTGTTTTTT
>.|TRBJ2-2|.|TRBV4-1
CASSQESGELFF
TGCGCCAGCAGCCAAGAGAGCGGGGAGCTGTTTTTT
>.|TRBJ2-5|.|TRBV29-1
CSVMGLAKAYQETQYF
TGCAGCGTCATGGGGCTAGCCAAGGCGTACCAAGAGACCCAGTACTTC
>.|TRBJ2-7|.|TRBV10-3
CAISESGGSLVVNEQYF
TGTGCCATCAGTGAGTCTGGGGGGAGCCTGGTCGTTAACGAGCAGTACTTC
>TRBD2|TRBJ2-7|.|TRBV18
CASSPEAGTTYEQYF
TGTGCCAGCTCACCAGAGGCAGGGACTACCTACGAGCAGTACTTC
>.|TRBJ2-7|.|TRBV13
CASSWGEHNSYEQYF
TGTGCCAGCAGCTGGGGGGAGCATAACTCCTACGAGCAGTACTTC
>.|TRBJ1-4|.|TRBV5-4
CASSPEGPPNEKLFF
TGTGCCAGCAGCCCCGAGGGGCCTCCGAATGAAAAACTGTTTTTT
>.|TRBJ2-1|.|TRBV28
CASSLWDNEQFF
TGTGCCAGCAGTTTGTGGGACAATGAGCAGTTCTTC
>TRBD2|TRBJ2-1|.|TRBV29-1
CSVEGPPTSGYNEQFF
TGCAGCGTTGAAGGCCCCCCTACTAGCGGCTACAATGAGCAGTTCTTC
>TRBD1|TRBJ1-3|.|TRBV5-1
CASSLLGQGSGGNTIYF
TGCGCCAGCAGCTTGTTAGGACAGGGAAGCGGTGGAAACACCATATATTTT
>.|TRBJ2-2|.|TRBV10-1
CASSGGTTDTGELFF
TGCGCCAGCAGTGGCGGGACCACCGACACCGGGGAGCTGTTTTTT
>TRBD1|TRBJ1-1|.|TRBV5-6
CASSLTGTGANTEAFF
TGTGCCAGCAGCTTGACCGGGACAGGTGCGAACACTGAAGCTTTCTTT
>TRBD2|TRBJ2-3|.|TRBV19
CASSAAGWGDTQYF
TGTGCCAGTAGTGCAGCGGGGTGGGGAGATACGCAGTATTTT
>.|TRBJ2-7|.|TRBV20-1
CSAPGAYEQYF
TGCAGTGCTCCGGGGGCCTACGAGCAGTACTTC
>.|TRBJ2-7|few|TRBV7-8
CASSQGGAYEQYF
TGTGCCAGCAGCCAGGGCGGGGCCTACGAGCAGTACTTC
>TRBD2|TRBJ2-7|.|TRBV27
CASSLGGSSYEQYF
TGTGCCAGCAGTTTGGGCGGGAGCTCCTACGAGCAGTACTTC
>.|TRBJ2-1|.|TRBV7-9
CANEAGIYNEQFF
TGTGCCAACGAGGCAGGGATCTACAATGAGCAGTTCTTC